These 29 T cell receptor beta chains originate from one sample sequenced in a study of post-analysis software for immune sequencing data. No antigen has been assigned to these receptors. Study-wide findings and caveats: In patients, about 5 TRBV segments were more frequent than in controls, with TRBV5-6, TRBV5-1 and TRBV20-1 among them.

Unique molecular identifiers featured in each of the TCR beta cDNA libraries. TCRdb fed the PCR reads into MiXCR, producing one record per CDR3 protein. This table has under 200,000 distinct CDR3 sequences, roughly 30% appearing once. The sample taken for sequencing was blood. These receptors came from a girl aged 2-17 years with multiple sclerosis.

The table lists this clonotype with many counts. This chain uses TRBV20-1 with TRBJ2-5; D is ambiguous. V dropped 6 bases and J dropped 5 bases, with 16 bases sitting between them. The CDR3 contains 13 residues. The germline V gene has CDR1 DFQATT and CDR2 SNEGSKA (reference sequence). The CDR3 nucleotides are TGCAGTGCCAGTGATATCCGAAGGGAGACCCAGTACTTC. This sequence encodes CSASDIRRETQYF.

In its sample, this clonotype was seen many times. The chain has TRBV7-9 and TRBJ1-2; D gene uncertain. CDR3 size: 13 residues. V was pared by 5 bases and J by 0 bases, with 7 bases between. Germline CDR1 reads SEHNR; CDR2 reads FQNEAQ (reference sequence). The CDR3 nucleotides are TGTGCCAGCAGCCGGGAGGCTAACTATGGCTACACCTTC. Its translation is CASSREANYGYTF.

This chain uses TRBV11-2 with TRBJ2-7, with 10 nucleotides matching TRBD1. CDR1 is SGHAT, CDR2 FQNNGV, per germline. Trimming cost V 5 bases and J 9 bases; bases outside gene matches: 16. The CDR3 extends over 16 amino acids. The CDR3, as DNA: TGTGCCAGCAGCCCCGCCGGGACAGGGGCTTTTACGGGGCAGTACTTC. This gives the protein CASSPAGTGAFTGQYF.

This chain joins TRBV28 and TRBJ1-1, with 7 bases fitting TRBD1. Germline V gene sequence: CDR1 MDHEN, CDR2 SYDVKM. V lost 5 bases, J lost 9 bases, and 12 bases stayed unmatched. The CDR3 consists of 14 residues. CDR3 DNA sequence: TGTGCCAGCAGTGAGATACAGGGGTCCGGGAAAGCTTTCTTT. This codes for CASSEIQGSGKAFF.

In this sample, this clonotype turned up a few times. This chain links TRBV9 with TRBJ2-1, with 8 bases fitting TRBD1. After removal of 3 bases from V and 3 bases from J, the junction contained 5 bases not matched to a gene. The CDR3 is made up of 15 amino acids. The germline gives CDR1 SGDLS, CDR2 YYNGEE. DNA for the CDR3: TGTGCCAGCAGCGCATCCGGGACAGGCTACAATGAGCAGTTCTTC. It yields the protein CASSASGTGYNEQFF.

This clonotype occurred a few times. CDR3 in amino acids: CSARGEVRERGDTQYF. CDR3 DNA: TGCAGTGCTAGAGGGGAAGTGCGGGAGAGGGGAGATACGCAGTATTTT. The chain carries TRBV20-1 and TRBJ2-3, with 7 bases fitting TRBD2. This CDR3 is built from 16 residues. J was trimmed by 5 bases and V by 1 base; bases with no gene match: 12. Germline V CDR1 and CDR2: DFQATT, SNEGSKA (reference sequence).

This clonotype appeared a few times. The chain uses TRBV4-2 and TRBJ1-3; D not certain. The V and J ends lost 0 bases and 0 bases respectively, with 6 bases between them. The germline V gene has CDR1 LGHNA and CDR2 YNFKEQ. This CDR3 has 15 amino acids. The CDR3, as DNA: TGTGCCAGCAGCCAAGATCAAAGCTCTGGAAACACCATATATTTT. Amino acids: CASSQDQSSGNTIYF.

This clonotype was counted a few times. The CDR3 protein is CSARDRGPDTQYF. The CDR3 DNA sequence: TGCAGTGCTAGAGATCGGGGACCGGATACGCAGTATTTT. The V call is TRBV20-1, the J call TRBJ2-3; D may correspond to TRBD1 or TRBD2 (5 bases each). CDR3 size: 13 residues. Trimming took off 0 bases at V and 6 bases at J, with 10 bases between the two ends. Germline lookup yields CDR1 DFQATT and CDR2 SNEGSKA (reference sequence).

There are a few counts of this clonotype. The chain combines TRBV5-1 with TRBJ2-3; D not certain. The ends were cut back, 0 bases at V and 1 base at J, with 12 bases in the middle. Germline CDR1 SGHRS, CDR2 YFSETQ. The CDR3 has 16 amino acids. CDR3 in amino acids: CASSLAPEWGTDTQYF. CDR3 DNA: TGCGCCAGCAGCTTGGCGCCGGAATGGGGCACAGATACGCAGTATTTT. Full variable domain (outside the CDR3, taken from reference TRBV5-1 and TRBJ2-3): KAGVTQTPRYLIKTRGQQVTLSCSPISGHRSVSWYQQTPGQGLQFLFEYFSETQRNKGNFPGRFSGRQFSNSRSEMNVSTLELGDSALYLCASSLAPEWGTDTQYFGPGTRLTVL.

The chain combines TRBV5-1 with TRBJ2-1, with a possible D match to TRBD2 (6 bases). Trimming removed 4 bases from V and 8 bases from J, with 16 bases in between. The CDR3 length is 14 residues. In germline, CDR1 is SGHRS, CDR2 YFSETQ. DNA for the CDR3: TGCGCCAGCAGCGCCAGGGCAGGAGGGGATGAGCAGTTCTTC. This encodes CASSARAGGDEQFF.

The chain recombines TRBV20-1 with TRBJ1-2; D gene unclear. Trimming removed 6 bases at V and 8 bases at J, with 10 bases between. CDR3 length: 10 amino acids. Per germline, CDR1 DFQATT and CDR2 SNEGSKA (reference sequence). The CDR3 DNA is TGCAGTGCCAGTACGAACGGCTACACCTTC. Residues: CSASTNGYTF.

This clonotype was seen only a few times. The chain combines TRBV7-3 with TRBJ2-1, with 11 bases aligning to TRBD2. Germline assignment: CDR1 SGHTA and CDR2 FQGTGA. The V gene end was trimmed by 2 bases and the J gene end by 9 bases; junction bases not matched to a gene: 6. This CDR3 region has 15 residues. DNA of the CDR3: TGTGCCAGCAGCTTAGATTCTAGCGGGGGGCTTGAGCAGTTCTTC. Its translation is CASSLDSSGGLEQFF.

This clonotype was observed a handful of times. The V call is TRBV6-5, the J call TRBJ1-2; 12 bases map to TRBD1. Germline V lookup: CDR1 MNHEY, CDR2 SVGAGI. V shed 0 bases and J 6 bases; nucleotides not matched to a gene: 8. This CDR3 has 17 amino acids. The CDR3 DNA is TGTGCCAGCAGTTACTCGATAGGGGACAGGGGGCTAGATGGCTACACCTTC. Protein product: CASSYSIGDRGLDGYTF.

Notes on this clonotype: A much larger clonotype is one base distant, so this may be a read error. This CDR3 reads CASSENSINNQPQHF. DNA for the CDR3: TGCGCCAGCAGTGAAAATTCGATTAACAATCAGCCCCAGCATTTT. This chain joins TRBV10-2 and TRBJ1-5; no clear D gene. CDR3 length: 15 amino acids. The V end lost 3 bases, the J end lost 3 bases, and 12 bases lay between the germline ends. Germline loops: CDR1 WSHSY, CDR2 SAAADI.

Many counts were recorded for this clonotype. The chain is built from TRBV20-1 and TRBJ2-7, with a tentative D call TRBD1 (5 bases). Per the germline V gene, CDR1 is DFQATT and CDR2 is SNEGSKA (reference sequence). This CDR3 is 17 amino acids long. Deletions cut 6 bases from V and 6 bases from J, with 30 bases between. Here the CDR3 DNA reads TGCAGTGCCGCCGGGTCAGACAGCTTCCTGGCGGTGGGCGAGCAGTACTTC. It translates to CSAAGSDSFLAVGEQYF.

This rearrangement joins TRBV7-2 to TRBJ2-1, with 8 bases lining up with TRBD1. V was clipped by 5 bases and J by 12 bases; unmatched bases: 3. The germline V gene encodes CDR1 SGHTA and CDR2 FQGNSA. The CDR3 runs to 11 residues. CDR3 sequence reads: CASSPDRGQFF. The CDR3, as DNA: TGTGCCAGCAGCCCAGACAGGGGGCAGTTCTTC.

The chain recombines TRBV4-1 with TRBJ2-1; TRBD2 matches at 8 bases. Germline CDR1 is MGHRA and CDR2 is YSYEKL. This CDR3 has 15 amino acids. With V trimmed by 4 bases and J by 4 bases, 6 bases remained unmatched. The CDR3 sequence is CASSPSGSRYNEQFF. The CDR3 DNA sequence: TGCGCCAGCAGCCCCAGCGGGAGTCGGTACAATGAGCAGTTCTTC.

This clonotype appeared a few times. A read error may explain this, as a much larger clone is one base away. This sequence joins TRBV6-5 and TRBJ2-5; D is possibly TRBD2 (6 bases). The J call may be in error: the DNA end matches TRBJ2-7 better. This CDR3 has 14 amino acids. The germline V gene encodes CDR1 MNHEY and CDR2 SVGAGI. CDR3 region: CVSTPRLGGYEQYF. DNA of the CDR3: TGTGTCAGCACCCCTAGATTGGGGGGCTACGAGCAGTACTTC.

A few counts support this clonotype. The chain joins TRBV29-1 to TRBJ1-1; TRBD1 is a possible D gene (5 bases). The V and J ends lost 8 bases and 5 bases respectively, with 12 bases between them. In germline, CDR1 is SQVTM, CDR2 ANQGSEA. The length of the CDR3 is 11 residues. The DNA for the CDR3 is TGCAGCATCGCAGGGAGAACTGAAGCTTTCTTT. Amino acids: CSIAGRTEAFF.

V and J are TRBV12-3 or TRBV12-4 and TRBJ2-7, with 7 bases matching TRBD1. Trimming took 8 bases from V and 6 from J; bases not matched to a gene: 7. The CDR3 loop spans 12 amino acids. CDR3 sequence reads: CASGSSGGEQYF. CDR3 DNA sequence: TGTGCCAGCGGGAGCTCAGGGGGCGAGCAGTACTTC.

A few counts support this clonotype. V gene TRBV12-3 or TRBV12-4 combines with J gene TRBJ1-5; TRBD1 matches at 9 bases. Trimming took 6 bases from V and 0 from J; bases not matched to a gene: 3. The CDR3 contains 15 residues. The CDR3 nucleotides read TGTGCCAGCAGACAACAGGGGGCTAGCAATCAGCCCCAGCATTTT. This codes for CASRQQGASNQPQHF.

The V and J genes are TRBV11-2 and TRBJ2-5, with D perhaps given as TRBD1 or TRBD2 (5 bases each). The ends were cut back, 5 bases at V and 3 bases at J, with 13 bases in the middle. The CDR3 runs to 14 residues. Germline values: CDR1 SGHAT, CDR2 FQNNGV. The CDR3 DNA sequence: TGTGCCAGCAGCATCCTCGGGACGGAAGAGACCCAGTACTTC. Amino acid sequence: CASSILGTEETQYF.

The chain couples TRBV6-1 to TRBJ2-1, with a weak D call TRBD1 (5 bases). V lost 3 bases and J 8 bases, leaving 8 bases between the germline ends. Germline V gives CDR1 MNHNS, CDR2 SASEGT. The CDR3 spans 12 residues. The chain's CDR3 is CASSEGLYEQFF. The DNA of the CDR3 is TGTGCCAGCAGTGAGGGGCTCTATGAGCAGTTCTTC.

This clonotype has a count of ten or more. The V call is TRBV29-1, the J call TRBJ2-5; D tentatively fits TRBD1 or TRBD2 (5 bases each). Germline V gene sequence: CDR1 SQVTM, CDR2 ANQGSEA. The CDR3 has 12 residues. CDR3 residues: CSTGPLGETQYF. As DNA, the CDR3 is TGCTCGACGGGACCCCTTGGGGAGACCCAGTACTTC.

The V gene is TRBV29-1, the J gene TRBJ1-1, with TRBD1 as a possible D gene (6 bases). CDR1 and CDR2 (germline): SQVTM, ANQGSEA. The CDR3 length is 15 residues. V gave up 6 bases and J gave up 4 bases, with 21 bases separating them. The CDR3 DNA follows: TGCAGCGTCGGGTCCAGGGGAATTATGAGCACTGAAGCTTTCTTT. It codes for CSVGSRGIMSTEAFF.

This clonotype was recorded a few times. This chain links TRBV3-1 with TRBJ2-3, with 7 bases that match TRBD2. V was clipped by 1 base and J by 1 base; unmatched bases: 2. The CDR3 contains 15 residues. Germline V CDR1 and CDR2: LGHDT, YNNKEL (reference sequence). The CDR3 DNA follows: TGTGCCAGCAGCCAAGCGGGGAGGGGCACAGATACGCAGTATTTT. Translating gives CASSQAGRGTDTQYF.

This clonotype was seen at least ten times. The chain uses TRBV2 and TRBJ2-6; D perhaps matches TRBD1 (6 bases). Germline lookup yields CDR1 SNHLY and CDR2 FYNNEI. Trimming took 2 bases from V and 3 from J, leaving 20 bases between them. The CDR3 extends over 19 amino acids. In DNA form, the CDR3 reads TGTGCCAGCAGTGAACGCCCCCAGGACAGCGTTGATGGGGCCAACGTCCTGACTTTC. As protein: CASSERPQDSVDGANVLTF.

Notes on this clonotype: As the CDR3 is not closed by the conserved phenylalanine or tryptophan, this likely results from a read error. The J gene is TRBJ2-1, the V gene TRBV5-1, with TRBD1 matching over 10 bases. The CDR3 extends over 14 amino acids. V dropped 0 bases and J dropped 6; count of bases not matched to a gene: 0. Germline lookup yields CDR1 SGHRS and CDR2 YFSETQ. DNA for the CDR3: TGCGCCAGCAGCTTGGGGACAGGGGGCAATGAGCAGTTCTGC. Residues: CASSLGTGGNEQFC.

The chain uses TRBV20-1 and TRBJ2-2; D possibly corresponds to TRBD1 (5 bases). The CDR3 is made up of 17 amino acids. Germline loops: CDR1 DFQATT, CDR2 SNEGSKA (reference sequence). The germline V and J ends were trimmed by 0 bases and 1 base, with 15 bases remaining between them. In nucleotides, the CDR3 is TGCAGTGCTAGAGATAGGAGTGGGGCCCTGAACACCGGGGAGCTGTTTTTT. Translating gives CSARDRSGALNTGELFF.